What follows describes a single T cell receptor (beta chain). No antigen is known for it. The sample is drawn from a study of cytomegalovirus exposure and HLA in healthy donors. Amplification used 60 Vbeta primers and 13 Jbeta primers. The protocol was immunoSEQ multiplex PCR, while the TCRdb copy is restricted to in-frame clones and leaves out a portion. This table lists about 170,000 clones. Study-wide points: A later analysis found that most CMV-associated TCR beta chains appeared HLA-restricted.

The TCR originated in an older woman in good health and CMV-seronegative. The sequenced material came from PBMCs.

CDR3: CASTRQGPYGYTF. The CDR3 DNA sequence: TGTGCCAGCACCCGACAGGGCCCCTATGGCTACACCTTC. The chain is built from TRBV2 and TRBJ1-2; 7 bases fit TRBD1. The CDR3 runs to 13 residues. V shed 7 bases, J shed 4 bases, and the junction held 6 bases outside the gene matches. Germline assignment: CDR1 SNHLY and CDR2 FYNNEI.